The following is a TCR beta chain sequence with its context. In the authors' workflow: Estimation of nucleated cell counts was performed using reference gene primer amplification. The data were produced by immunoSEQ multiplex PCR, yet TCRdb's version contains in-frame clones alone and is incomplete. V, J and clone size are taken as reported in that table, and D and trimming were inferred from the DNA itself. The repertoire consists of fewer than 250,000 clones, with about nine tenths occurring once and the leading ten covering around 1.5%. This sample is drawn from a study of blood T cell repertoires in COVID-19. Overall study: Collection of acute and convalescent COVID-19 samples took place in the United States, Italy and Spain. The cDNA or gDNA used as material had been derived from T cells, B-cell-depleted T cells, or PBMCs.

CDR1 LNHDA and CDR2 SQIVND come from the germline V gene (reference sequence). The CDR3 consists of 16 residues. V was trimmed by 1 base and J by 4 bases, leaving 16 bases between them. The source is a woman in her sixties or seventies who had recovered from COVID-19. Sequenced: peripheral blood. V usage is TRBV19 and J usage is TRBJ2-5; D is uncertain. The CDR3 here is CASSIGANRQLETQYF. CDR3 DNA sequence: TGTGCCAGTAGTATAGGGGCTAACAGACAACTAGAGACCCAGTACTTC.